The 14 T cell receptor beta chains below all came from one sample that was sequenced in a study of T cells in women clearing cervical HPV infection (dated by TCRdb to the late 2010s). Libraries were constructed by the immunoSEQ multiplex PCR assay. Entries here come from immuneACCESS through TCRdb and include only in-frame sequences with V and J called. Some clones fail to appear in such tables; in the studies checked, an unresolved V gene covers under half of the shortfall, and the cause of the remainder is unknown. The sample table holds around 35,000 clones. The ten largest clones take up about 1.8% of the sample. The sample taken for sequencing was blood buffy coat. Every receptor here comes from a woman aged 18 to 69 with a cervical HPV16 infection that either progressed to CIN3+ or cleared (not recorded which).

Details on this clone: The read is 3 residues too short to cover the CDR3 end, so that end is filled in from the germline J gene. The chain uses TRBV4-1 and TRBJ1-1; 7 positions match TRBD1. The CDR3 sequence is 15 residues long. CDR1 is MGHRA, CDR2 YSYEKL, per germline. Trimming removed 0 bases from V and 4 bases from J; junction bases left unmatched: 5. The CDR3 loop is CASSQDTGVVTEAFF. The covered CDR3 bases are TGCGCCAGCAGCCAAGATACAGGGGTGGTCACTGAA.

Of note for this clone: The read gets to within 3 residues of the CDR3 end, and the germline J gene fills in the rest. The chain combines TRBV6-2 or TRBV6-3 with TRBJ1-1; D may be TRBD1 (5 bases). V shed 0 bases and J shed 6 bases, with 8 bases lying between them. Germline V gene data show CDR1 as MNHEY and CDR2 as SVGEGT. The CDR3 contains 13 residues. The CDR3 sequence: CASSYSTGAEAFF. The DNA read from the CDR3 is TGTGCCAGCAGTTACTCGACGGGGGCTGAA.

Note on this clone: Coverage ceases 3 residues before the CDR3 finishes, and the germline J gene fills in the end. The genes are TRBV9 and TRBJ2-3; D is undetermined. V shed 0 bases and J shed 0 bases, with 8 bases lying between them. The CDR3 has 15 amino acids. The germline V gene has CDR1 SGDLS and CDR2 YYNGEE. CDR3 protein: CASSVAETSTDTQYF. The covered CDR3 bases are TGTGCCAGCAGCGTAGCCGAGACAAGCACAGATACG. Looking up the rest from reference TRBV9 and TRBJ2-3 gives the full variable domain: DSGVTQTPKHLITATGQRVTLRCSPRSGDLSVYWYQQSLDQGLQFLIQYYNGEERAKGNILERFSAQQFPDLHSELNLSSLELGDSALYFCASSVAETSTDTQYFGPGTRLTVL.

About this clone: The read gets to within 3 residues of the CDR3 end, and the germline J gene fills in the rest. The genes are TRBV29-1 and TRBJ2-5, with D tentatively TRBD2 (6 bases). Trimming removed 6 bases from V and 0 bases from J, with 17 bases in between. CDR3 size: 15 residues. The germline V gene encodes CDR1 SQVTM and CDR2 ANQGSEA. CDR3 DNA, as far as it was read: TGCAGCGTCCTCGGGCACCGGGGGTACCAAGAGACC. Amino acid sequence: CSVLGHRGYQET. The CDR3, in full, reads CSVLGHRGYQETQYF.

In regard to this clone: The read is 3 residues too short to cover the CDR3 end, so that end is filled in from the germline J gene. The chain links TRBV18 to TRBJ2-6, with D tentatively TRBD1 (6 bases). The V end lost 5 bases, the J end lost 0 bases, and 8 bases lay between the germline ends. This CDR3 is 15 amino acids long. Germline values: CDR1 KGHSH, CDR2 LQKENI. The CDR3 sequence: CASSSQGSGANVLTF. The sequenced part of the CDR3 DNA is TGTGCCAGCTCATCACAGGGCTCTGGGGCCAACGTC.

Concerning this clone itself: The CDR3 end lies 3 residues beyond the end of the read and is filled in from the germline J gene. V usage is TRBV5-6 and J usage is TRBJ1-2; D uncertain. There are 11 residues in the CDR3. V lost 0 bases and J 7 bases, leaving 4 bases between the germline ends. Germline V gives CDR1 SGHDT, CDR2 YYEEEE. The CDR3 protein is CASSLGAGYTF. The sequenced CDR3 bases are TGTGCCAGCAGCTTGGGGGCTGGC.

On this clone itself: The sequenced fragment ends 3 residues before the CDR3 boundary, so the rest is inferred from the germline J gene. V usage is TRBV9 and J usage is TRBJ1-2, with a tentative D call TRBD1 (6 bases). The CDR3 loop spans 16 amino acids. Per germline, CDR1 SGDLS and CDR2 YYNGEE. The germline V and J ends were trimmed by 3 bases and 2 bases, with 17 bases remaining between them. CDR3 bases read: TGTGCCAGCAGCGCACCTCTTGGGGGGGCGAACTATGGC. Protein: CASSAPLGGANYG. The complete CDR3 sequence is CASSAPLGGANYGYTF. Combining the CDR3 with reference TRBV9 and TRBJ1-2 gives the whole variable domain DSGVTQTPKHLITATGQRVTLRCSPRSGDLSVYWYQQSLDQGLQFLIQYYNGEERAKGNILERFSAQQFPDLHSELNLSSLELGDSALYFCASSAPLGGANYGYTFGSGTRLTVV.

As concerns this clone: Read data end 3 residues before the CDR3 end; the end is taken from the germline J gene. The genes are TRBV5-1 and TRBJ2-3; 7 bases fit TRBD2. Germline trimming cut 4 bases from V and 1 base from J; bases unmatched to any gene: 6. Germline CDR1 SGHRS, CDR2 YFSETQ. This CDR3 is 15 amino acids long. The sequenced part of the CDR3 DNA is TGCGCCAGCAGCGACCCTGGGGGGGGCACAGATACG. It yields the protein CASSDPGGGTDT. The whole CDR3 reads CASSDPGGGTDTQYF.

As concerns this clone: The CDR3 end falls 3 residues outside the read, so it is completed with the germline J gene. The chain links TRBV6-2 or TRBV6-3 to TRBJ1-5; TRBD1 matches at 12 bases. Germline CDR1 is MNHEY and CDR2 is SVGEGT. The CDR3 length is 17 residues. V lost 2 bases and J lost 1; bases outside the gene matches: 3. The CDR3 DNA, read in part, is TGTGCCAGCAGTTACGGGACAGGGGGCGCGAGCAATCAGCCC. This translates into CASSYGTGGASNQP. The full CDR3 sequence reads CASSYGTGGASNQPQHF.

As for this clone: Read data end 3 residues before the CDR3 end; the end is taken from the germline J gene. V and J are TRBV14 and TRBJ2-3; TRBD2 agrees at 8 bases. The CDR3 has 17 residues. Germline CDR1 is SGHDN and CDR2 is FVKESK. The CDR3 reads CASSQDLGLGRGETQYF. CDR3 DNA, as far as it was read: TGTGCCAGCAGCCAAGATTTGGGACTAGGTAGGGGAGAGACG.

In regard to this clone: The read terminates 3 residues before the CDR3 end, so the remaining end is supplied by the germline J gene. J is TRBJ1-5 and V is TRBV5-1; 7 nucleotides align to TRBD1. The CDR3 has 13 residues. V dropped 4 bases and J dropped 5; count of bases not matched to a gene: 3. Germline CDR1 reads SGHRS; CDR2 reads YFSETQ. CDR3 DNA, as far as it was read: TGCGCCAGCAGCCACAGGGGAGATCAGCCC. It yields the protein CASSHRGDQP. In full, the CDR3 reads CASSHRGDQPQHF. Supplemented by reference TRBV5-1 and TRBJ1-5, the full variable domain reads KAGVTQTPRYLIKTRGQQVTLSCSPISGHRSVSWYQQTPGQGLQFLFEYFSETQRNKGNFPGRFSGRQFSNSRSEMNVSTLELGDSALYLCASSHRGDQPQHFGDGTRLSIL.

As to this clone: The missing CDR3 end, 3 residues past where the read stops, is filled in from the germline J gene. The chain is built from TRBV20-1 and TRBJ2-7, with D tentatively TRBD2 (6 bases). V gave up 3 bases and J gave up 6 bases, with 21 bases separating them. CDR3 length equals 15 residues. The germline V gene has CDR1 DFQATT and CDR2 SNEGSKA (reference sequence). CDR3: CSARTGYRQGLEQYF. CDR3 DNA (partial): TGCAGTGCTAGGACCGGCTACAGGCAGGGACTCGAG.

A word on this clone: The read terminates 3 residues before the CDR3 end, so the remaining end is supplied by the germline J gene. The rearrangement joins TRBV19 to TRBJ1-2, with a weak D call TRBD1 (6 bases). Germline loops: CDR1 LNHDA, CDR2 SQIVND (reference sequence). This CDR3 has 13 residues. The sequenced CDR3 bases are TGTGCCAGTAGTCATTTACAGGGAAATGAC. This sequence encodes CASSHLQGND. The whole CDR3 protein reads CASSHLQGNDYTF.

The covered CDR3 bases are TGCGCCAGCAGCACCGAAACAGGGTCCACTGAA. Residues: CASSTETGSTE. The CDR3 reads in full as CASSTETGSTEAFF. V gene TRBV5-1 combines with J gene TRBJ1-1; D is possibly TRBD1 (6 bases). Sequencing ends 3 residues short of the CDR3 end; the germline J gene provides the rest. This CDR3 is built from 14 residues. V was pared by 4 bases and J by 4 bases, with 14 bases between. In germline, CDR1 is SGHRS, CDR2 YFSETQ.